The TCR beta chain under discussion was sequenced for a study of a mutant IDH1 vaccine in newly diagnosed glioma. Study in general: Most patients had received both radiotherapy and temozolomide, the prior options being radiotherapy, temozolomide, or both. Findings of the study overall: In 80% to 95% of patients, immune responses induced by the vaccine occurred.

Time point given: week 35, safety follow-up. The vaccine gave 300 ug of a 20-mer mutant IDH1 peptide subcutaneously per dose. TCRdb's copy holds only in-frame clones and misses some; the assay was immunoSEQ multiplex PCR. This sample has tens of thousands of clones; more than 65% occur once, and the top ten carry 15%. The length of the CDR3 is 16 residues. The V and J ends lost 1 base and 7 bases, in that order; junction bases with no gene match: 12. Looked up from germline, CDR1 is SGHRS and CDR2 is YFSETQ. Concerning this clone: The antigen is not known.

This TCR derives from a man aged 25-45 years with glioma. The chain has TRBV5-1 and TRBJ1-2, with TRBD1 identical over 8 bases. This material consisted of PBMCs, taken from a glioma patient whose treatment included an IDH1 peptide vaccine. The chain's CDR3 is CASSLLLGQGASGYTF. The CDR3 DNA sequence: TGCGCCAGCAGCTTGTTGTTGGGGCAGGGGGCAAGTGGCTACACCTTC.